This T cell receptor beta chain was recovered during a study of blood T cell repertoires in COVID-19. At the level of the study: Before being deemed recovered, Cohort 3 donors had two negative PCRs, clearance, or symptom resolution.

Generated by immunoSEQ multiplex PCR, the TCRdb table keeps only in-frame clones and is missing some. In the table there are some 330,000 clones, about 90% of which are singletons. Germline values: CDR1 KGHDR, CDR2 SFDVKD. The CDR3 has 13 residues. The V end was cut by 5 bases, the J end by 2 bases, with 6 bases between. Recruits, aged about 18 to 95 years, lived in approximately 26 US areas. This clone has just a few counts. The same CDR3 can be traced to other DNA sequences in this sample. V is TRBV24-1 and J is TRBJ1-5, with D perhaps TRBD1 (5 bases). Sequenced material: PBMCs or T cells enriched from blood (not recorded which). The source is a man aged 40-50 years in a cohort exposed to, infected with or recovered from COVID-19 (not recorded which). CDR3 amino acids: CATSAGGNQPQHF. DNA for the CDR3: TGTGCCACCAGTGCGGGGGGCAATCAGCCCCAGCATTTT.